One T cell receptor (beta chain) is described in this entry. Its antigen is unknown. These data belong to a study of OX40 agonist ivuxolimab in advanced cancers. Across the study: Around 40% of patients had received prior checkpoint inhibitor therapy.

Samples were taken at baseline and on day 1 of cycles 4 and 7. CDR3 length: 14 residues. Germline V gene data show CDR1 as MDHEN and CDR2 as SYDVKM. The germline V and J ends were trimmed by 7 bases and 4 bases, with 16 bases remaining between them. Study-level points and caveats: More expanded clones were found, on average, in CD8+ than in CD4+ T cells. The study found among the lowest clonal expansion in partial responders at 0.1-3.0 mg/kg.

The data were produced by immunoSEQ multiplex PCR, yet TCRdb's version contains in-frame clones alone and is incomplete. The table includes tens of thousands of clones, roughly 80% detected once. The sequence came from an adult with an advanced solid tumor such as melanoma, head and neck, liver or kidney cancer. Material: CD4+ or CD8+ T cells sorted from blood, obtained in a trial of the OX40 agonist ivuxolimab. J is TRBJ2-5 and V is TRBV28; D remains ambiguous. The CDR3 spells CASTSTVDLETQYF. CDR3 in DNA: TGTGCCAGCACCAGTACGGTAGATTTAGAGACCCAGTACTTC.